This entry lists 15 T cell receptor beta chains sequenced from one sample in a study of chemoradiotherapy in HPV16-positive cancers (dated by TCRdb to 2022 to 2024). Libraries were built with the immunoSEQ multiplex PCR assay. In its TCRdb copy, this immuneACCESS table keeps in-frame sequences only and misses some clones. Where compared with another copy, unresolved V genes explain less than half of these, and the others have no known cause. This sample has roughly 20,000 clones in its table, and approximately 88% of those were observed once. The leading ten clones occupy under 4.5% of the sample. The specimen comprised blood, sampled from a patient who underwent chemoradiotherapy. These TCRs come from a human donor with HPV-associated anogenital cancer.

The CDR3 sequence: CASSLLQGSNTEAFF. The CDR3 nucleotides read TGTGCCAGCAGCTTGTTACAGGGATCCAACACTGAAGCTTTCTTT. The genes are TRBV11-2 and TRBJ1-1; D possibly corresponds to TRBD1 (6 bases). The germline V and J ends were trimmed by 3 bases and 2 bases, with 13 bases remaining between them. Germline V CDR1 and CDR2: SGHAT, FQNNGV. CDR3 length equals 15 residues.

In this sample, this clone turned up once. In nucleotides, the CDR3 is TGTGCCAGCAGCCGAGACAGGGGGGATGAAAAACTGTTTTTT. It codes for CASSRDRGDEKLFF. This chain joins TRBV7-2 and TRBJ1-4, with 9 bases matching TRBD1. V lost 5 bases to trimming and J lost 6 bases; unmatched junction nucleotides: 4. Germline values: CDR1 SGHTA, CDR2 FQGNSA. The CDR3 has 14 residues.

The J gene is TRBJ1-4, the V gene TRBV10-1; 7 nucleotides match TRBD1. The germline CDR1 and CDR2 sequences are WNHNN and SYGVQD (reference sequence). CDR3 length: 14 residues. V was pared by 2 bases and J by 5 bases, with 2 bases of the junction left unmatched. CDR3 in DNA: TGCGCCAGCAGTGAGCAGGGGGAAAATGAAAAACTGTTTTTT. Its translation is CASSEQGENEKLFF.

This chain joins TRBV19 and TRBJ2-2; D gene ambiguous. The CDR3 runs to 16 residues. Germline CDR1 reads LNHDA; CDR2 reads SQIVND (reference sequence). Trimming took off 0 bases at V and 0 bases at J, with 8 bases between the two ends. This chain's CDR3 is CASSIESSSNTGELFF. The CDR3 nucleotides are TGTGCCAGTAGTATAGAAAGCAGTTCGAACACCGGGGAGCTGTTTTTT.

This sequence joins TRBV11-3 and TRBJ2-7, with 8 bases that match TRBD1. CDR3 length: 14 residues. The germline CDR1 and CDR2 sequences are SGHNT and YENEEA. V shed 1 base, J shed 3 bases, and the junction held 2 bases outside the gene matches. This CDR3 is CASSLGDRSYEQYF. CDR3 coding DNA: TGTGCCAGCAGCTTAGGGGACAGGAGCTACGAGCAGTACTTC.

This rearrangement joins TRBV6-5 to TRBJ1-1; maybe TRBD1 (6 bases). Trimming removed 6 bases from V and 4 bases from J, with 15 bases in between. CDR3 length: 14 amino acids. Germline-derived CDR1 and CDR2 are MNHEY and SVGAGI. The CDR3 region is CASRVGGGGTEAFF. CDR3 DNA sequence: TGTGCCAGCAGAGTGGGGGGCGGCGGCACTGAAGCTTTCTTT.

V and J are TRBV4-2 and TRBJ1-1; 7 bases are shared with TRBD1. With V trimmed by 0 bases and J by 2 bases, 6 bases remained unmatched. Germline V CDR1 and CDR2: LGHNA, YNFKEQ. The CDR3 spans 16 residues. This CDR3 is CASSQDRQGVNTEAFF. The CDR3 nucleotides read TGTGCCAGCAGCCAAGACCGACAGGGAGTCAACACTGAAGCTTTCTTT.

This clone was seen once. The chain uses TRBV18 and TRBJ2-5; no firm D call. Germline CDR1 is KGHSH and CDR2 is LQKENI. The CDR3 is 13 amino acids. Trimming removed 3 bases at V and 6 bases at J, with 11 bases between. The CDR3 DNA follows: TGTGCCAGCTCACCGATGATACTGAAGACCCAGTACTTC. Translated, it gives CASSPMILKTQYF.

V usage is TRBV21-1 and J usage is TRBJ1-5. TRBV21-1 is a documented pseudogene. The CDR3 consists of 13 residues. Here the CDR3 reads CASSTLLDQPQHF. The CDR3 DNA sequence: TGTGCCAGCAGCACCCTATTGGATCAGCCCCAGCATTTT.

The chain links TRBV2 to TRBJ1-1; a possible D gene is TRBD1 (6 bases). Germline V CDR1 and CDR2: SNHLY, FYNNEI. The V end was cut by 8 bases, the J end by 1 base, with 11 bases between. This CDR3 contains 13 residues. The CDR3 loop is CASGGRGNTEAFF. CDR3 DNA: TGTGCCAGCGGTGGCAGGGGGAACACTGAAGCTTTCTTT.

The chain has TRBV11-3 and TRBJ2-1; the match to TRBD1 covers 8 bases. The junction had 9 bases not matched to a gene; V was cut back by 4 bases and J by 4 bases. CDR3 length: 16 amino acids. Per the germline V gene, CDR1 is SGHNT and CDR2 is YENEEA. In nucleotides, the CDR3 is TGTGCCAGCAGCTCAGGACAGGGTCTTCTTTACAATGAGCAGTTCTTC. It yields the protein CASSSGQGLLYNEQFF.

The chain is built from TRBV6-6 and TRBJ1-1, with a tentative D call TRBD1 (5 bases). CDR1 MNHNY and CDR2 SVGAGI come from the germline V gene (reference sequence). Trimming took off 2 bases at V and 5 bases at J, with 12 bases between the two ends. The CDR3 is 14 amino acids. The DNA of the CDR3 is TGTGCCAGCAGTTACCCTGGGGGGGTGACTGAAGCTTTCTTT. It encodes CASSYPGGVTEAFF.

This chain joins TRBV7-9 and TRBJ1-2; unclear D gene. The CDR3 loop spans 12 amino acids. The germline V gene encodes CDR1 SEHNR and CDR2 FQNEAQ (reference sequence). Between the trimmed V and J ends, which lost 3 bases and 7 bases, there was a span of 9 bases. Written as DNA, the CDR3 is TGTGCCAGCAGCTTTGATCTTGCTGGCTACACCTTC. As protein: CASSFDLAGYTF.

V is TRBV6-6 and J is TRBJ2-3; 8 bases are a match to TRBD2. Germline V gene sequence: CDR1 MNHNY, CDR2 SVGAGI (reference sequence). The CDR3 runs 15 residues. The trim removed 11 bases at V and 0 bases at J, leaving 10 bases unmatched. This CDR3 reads CAVTVGGGSTDTQYF. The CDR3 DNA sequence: TGTGCCGTAACAGTCGGGGGGGGGAGCACAGATACGCAGTATTTT.

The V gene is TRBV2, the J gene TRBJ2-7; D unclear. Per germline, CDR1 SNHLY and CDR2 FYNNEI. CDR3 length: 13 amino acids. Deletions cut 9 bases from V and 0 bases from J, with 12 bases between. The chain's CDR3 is CASGRDTSYEQYF. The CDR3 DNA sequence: TGTGCCAGTGGTCGTGACACCTCCTACGAGCAGTACTTC.